One sample yielded the 16 T cell receptor beta chains listed below, sequenced in a study of OX40 agonist ivuxolimab in advanced cancers. The data were produced by immunoSEQ multiplex PCR, yet TCRdb's version contains in-frame clones alone and is incomplete. This sample has about 58,000 clones, with approximately 82% found just once. Sample: CD4+ or CD8+ T cells sorted from blood, taken in a trial of the OX40 agonist ivuxolimab. The origin of the receptors is an adult with an advanced solid tumor such as melanoma, head and neck, liver or kidney cancer.

The chain employs TRBV11-3 and TRBJ2-2; D may be TRBD2 (6 bases). V lost 1 base to trimming and J lost 1 base, with 10 bases between them. CDR3 size: 16 residues. The V gene's germline CDR1 is SGHNT and CDR2 YENEEA. The CDR3 DNA follows: TGTGCCAGCAGCTTAGGGACTAATAAGAACACCGGGGAGCTGTTTTTT. Translating gives CASSLGTNKNTGELFF. Together with reference TRBV11-3 and TRBJ2-2, the CDR3 gives the full variable domain: EAGVVQSPRYKIIEKKQPVAFWCNPISGHNTLYWYLQNLGQGPELLIRYENEEAVDDSQLPKDRFSAERLKGVDSTLKIQPAELGDSAVYLCASSLGTNKNTGELFFGEGSRLTVL.

V gene TRBV19 combines with J gene TRBJ2-3, with TRBD2 matching 11 bases. The J segment lost 5 bases and the V segment lost 7 bases, leaving 8 bases of the junction unmatched. This CDR3 is built from 15 residues. Germline CDR1 reads LNHDA; CDR2 reads SQIVND (reference sequence). The CDR3 DNA is TGTGCCAGTACGCCTAGCGGGGGGAGACGAGATACGCAGTATTTT. Encoded protein: CASTPSGGRRDTQYF.

This chain links TRBV7-2 with TRBJ2-7; the D call may be TRBD1 or TRBD2 (5 bases each). The V gene lost 1 base and the J gene lost 6 bases, with 13 bases spanning the gap. The CDR3 totals 14 residues. Germline CDR1 SGHTA, CDR2 FQGNSA. The CDR3 sequence: CASSLGGFPREQYF. DNA for the CDR3: TGTGCCAGCAGCTTAGGGGGGTTCCCCCGCGAGCAGTACTTC.

The chain recombines TRBV5-1 with TRBJ1-6; TRBD1 agrees at 7 bases. V was clipped by 0 bases and J by 11 bases; unmatched bases: 2. The CDR3 runs 13 residues. Germline values: CDR1 SGHRS, CDR2 YFSETQ. Here the CDR3 reads CASSLVQGTPLHF. CDR3 nucleotides: TGCGCCAGCAGCTTGGTACAGGGGACACCCCTCCACTTT.

Only a few counts were recorded for this clone. Written as DNA, the CDR3 is TGTGCCAGCAGTTCCAGGGAAGACGGGGAGCTGTTTTTT. Translated: CASSSREDGELFF. V gene TRBV28 combines with J gene TRBJ2-2; D is perhaps TRBD1 (5 bases). The CDR3 runs 13 residues. V gave up 4 bases and J gave up 7 bases, with 10 bases separating them. Germline V gene lookup returns CDR1 MDHEN and CDR2 SYDVKM.

The chain joins TRBV11-3 to TRBJ2-7, with 7 bases lining up with TRBD1. The V gene end was trimmed by 7 bases and the J gene end by 3 bases; junction bases not matched to a gene: 6. This CDR3 region has 13 residues. CDR1 SGHNT and CDR2 YENEEA come from the germline V gene. DNA for the CDR3: TGTGCCAGCAATCAGGGGGACGACTACGAGCAGTACTTC. This encodes CASNQGDDYEQYF.

Notes on this clone: Other DNA sequences in this sample translate to the same CDR3. J is TRBJ2-5 and V is TRBV6-5; 9 bases fit TRBD1. V was clipped by 0 bases and J by 5 bases; unmatched bases: 7. This CDR3 is built from 16 residues. Germline V CDR1 and CDR2: MNHEY, SVGAGI. CDR3 nucleotides: TGTGCCAGCAGTTACTCGTCTCGCGGACAGGGGGAGACCCAGTACTTC. This codes for CASSYSSRGQGETQYF.

The chain combines TRBV28 with TRBJ2-2; tentatively, D is TRBD1 or TRBD2 (5 bases each). The CDR3 has 12 amino acids. Per germline, CDR1 MDHEN and CDR2 SYDVKM. The V end was cut by 8 bases, the J end by 7 bases, with 11 bases between. The CDR3 sequence is CASLRGGGELFF. In DNA, the CDR3 is TGTGCCAGCCTGAGGGGCGGCGGGGAGCTGTTTTTT.

V and J are TRBV6-1 and TRBJ1-1; tentative D call: TRBD1 (6 bases). The CDR3 consists of 13 residues. Germline V gene lookup returns CDR1 MNHNS and CDR2 SASEGT. The V and J ends lost 6 bases and 8 bases respectively, with 16 bases between them. CDR3 nucleotides: TGTGCCAGCAGACCTACCCCAGGGGCCGAAGCTTTCTTT. Translated, it gives CASRPTPGAEAFF.

The chain recombines TRBV7-9 with TRBJ1-5; weak D call: TRBD1 (6 bases). Looked up from germline, CDR1 is SEHNR and CDR2 is FQNEAQ (reference sequence). This CDR3 is built from 16 residues. Trimming shortened V by 6 bases and J by 5 bases, and 20 bases separated the two germline ends. CDR3 bases: TGTGCCAGCAGTCTTAGGTCAGGGGCAGAGGATCAGCCCCAGCATTTT. It codes for CASSLRSGAEDQPQHF.

The V gene is TRBV7-9, the J gene TRBJ2-5; D is unclear. V shed 2 bases and J shed 1 base, with 5 bases lying between them. Germline V CDR1 and CDR2: SEHNR, FQNEAQ (reference sequence). The CDR3 spans 13 residues. CDR3 coding DNA: TGTGCCAGCAGCTTAAGTGCCCAAGAGACCCAGTACTTC. Encoded protein: CASSLSAQETQYF.

The CDR3 reads CASRHIPRVVGYTF. DNA for the CDR3: TGTGCCAGCAGACACATTCCCAGGGTCGTTGGCTACACCTTC. The V gene is TRBV5-6, the J gene TRBJ1-2; D possibly corresponds to TRBD1 (5 bases). V was cut by 5 bases and J by 7 bases, with 18 bases left in between. Per the germline V gene, CDR1 is SGHDT and CDR2 is YYEEEE. The length of the CDR3 is 14 residues.

This clone has just one count. The genes are TRBV6-5 and TRBJ1-1; no reliable D call. This CDR3 contains 13 residues. V was trimmed by 5 bases and J by 0 bases, leaving 7 bases between them. From germline, CDR1 is MNHEY and CDR2 SVGAGI. The CDR3 DNA reads as TGTGCCAGCAGTCCCAATATGAACACTGAAGCTTTCTTT. Translation: CASSPNMNTEAFF.

The chain links TRBV7-2 to TRBJ2-3; TRBD1 matches at 9 bases. V lost 1 base to trimming and J lost 8 bases; unmatched junction nucleotides: 10. This CDR3 has 16 amino acids. Germline CDR1 reads SGHTA; CDR2 reads FQGNSA. For the CDR3, the DNA is TGTGCCAGCAGCTTAGAAGCGGACAGGGGAACAAGTACGCAGTATTTT. Protein: CASSLEADRGTSTQYF.

The CDR3 DNA is TGTGCCAGCAGTTCCCCGGGCGGGAATTCCTACGAGCAGTACTTC. Translation gives CASSSPGGNSYEQYF. The chain links TRBV6-5 to TRBJ2-7; D may be TRBD2 (6 bases). Trimming took 4 bases from V and 1 from J, leaving 14 bases between them. The V gene's germline CDR1 is MNHEY and CDR2 SVGAGI. The CDR3 has 15 residues.

This chain links TRBV10-3 with TRBJ2-7; D is unresolved. V shed 2 bases and J shed 3 bases, with 5 bases lying between them. CDR1 ENHRY and CDR2 SYGVKD come from the germline V gene. This CDR3 has 12 amino acids. The chain's CDR3 is CAISEGVYEQYF. The CDR3 coding sequence is TGTGCCATCAGTGAGGGGGTCTACGAGCAGTACTTC.